A selection of T cell receptor beta chains follows, all from one sample in a study of T-cell memory formation after mild COVID-19. TCRdb fed the 5' RACE reads into MiXCR, producing one record per CDR3 protein. The sample holds over 350,000 distinct CDR3 sequences, 24% seen once. The sample consisted of PBMCs or a T cell subset sorted from them (not recorded which). All receptors come from an adult woman who had mild COVID-19 (a few samples of this study predate the infection). Cell type and time point are not known. The CDR3 runs from the conserved cysteine through the conserved F or W. Each record gives: clone size, D gene, V gene, J gene, CDR3 DNA, CDR3 protein. A D gene is named only where the DNA matches it firmly. Not all rows give a size; the values are once, few, many and, for expanded clones, a class.

clone_size: few; d_call: .; v_call: TRBV5-1; j_call: TRBJ2-1; cdr3_nt: TGCGCCAGCACCGTCAAGGGTAGCTCCTACAATGAGCAGTTCTTC; cdr3_aa: CASTVKGSSYNEQFF
clone_size: few; d_call: TRBD1; v_call: TRBV29-1; j_call: TRBJ2-7; cdr3_nt: TGCAGCGTTGAAGGACAGGGCGTAGAGCAGTACTTC; cdr3_aa: CSVEGQGVEQYF
clone_size: .; d_call: .; v_call: TRBV15; j_call: TRBJ2-4; cdr3_nt: TGTGCCACCAGCAGAGATTACCAGGCTGCCAAAAACATTCAGTACTTC; cdr3_aa: CATSRDYQAAKNIQYF
clone_size: .; d_call: .; v_call: TRBV4-3; j_call: TRBJ2-5; cdr3_nt: TGCGCCAGCAGCCTCGTGTGGCAGGAAGAGACCCAGTACTTC; cdr3_aa: CASSLVWQEETQYF
clone_size: .; d_call: .; v_call: TRBV14; j_call: TRBJ1-2; cdr3_nt: TGTGCCAGCAGCGAAGGTTGGGGTGGCTACACCTTC; cdr3_aa: CASSEGWGGYTF
clone_size: few; d_call: .; v_call: TRBV5-1; j_call: TRBJ2-7; cdr3_nt: TGCGCCAGCGGGCCATTCAGGGGACGCTCCTACGAGCAGTACTTC; cdr3_aa: CASGPFRGRSYEQYF
clone_size: .; d_call: .; v_call: TRBV7-8; j_call: TRBJ1-6; cdr3_nt: TGTGCCAGCAGCTCAAGGCCTGAAGGATCACCCCTCCACTTT; cdr3_aa: CASSSRPEGSPLHF
clone_size: many; d_call: TRBD2; v_call: TRBV15; j_call: TRBJ2-1; cdr3_nt: TGTGCCACCAGCAGAGAGCGGGAGGGCCTCCATAATGAGCAGTTCTTC; cdr3_aa: CATSREREGLHNEQFF
clone_size: many; d_call: .; v_call: TRBV4-3; j_call: TRBJ2-1; cdr3_nt: TGCGCCAGCAGCCAGTCCGGGATGGAGGGAAATGAGCAGTTCTTC; cdr3_aa: CASSQSGMEGNEQFF
clone_size: .; d_call: .; v_call: TRBV19; j_call: TRBJ2-2; cdr3_nt: TGTGCCAGTAGTCTGACTAGTGCGCCCGGGGAGCTGTTTTTT; cdr3_aa: CASSLTSAPGELFF
clone_size: .; d_call: TRBD2; v_call: TRBV5-1; j_call: TRBJ2-5; cdr3_nt: TGCGCCAGCAGCTATAGCGGGAGGGAAGAGACCCAGTACTTC; cdr3_aa: CASSYSGREETQYF
clone_size: .; d_call: .; v_call: TRBV2; j_call: TRBJ2-3; cdr3_nt: TGTGCCAGCAGTGTAGATGGGCAATACACAGATACGCAGTATTTT; cdr3_aa: CASSVDGQYTDTQYF
clone_size: few; d_call: TRBD1; v_call: TRBV2; j_call: TRBJ2-2; cdr3_nt: TGTGCCAGCAGACCCAGGGGGCACACCGGGGAGCTGTTTTTT; cdr3_aa: CASRPRGHTGELFF
clone_size: few; d_call: .; v_call: TRBV28; j_call: TRBJ2-1; cdr3_nt: TGTGCCAGCAGCCGATATTACAATGAGCAGTTCTTC; cdr3_aa: CASSRYYNEQFF
clone_size: .; d_call: TRBD2; v_call: TRBV30; j_call: TRBJ2-1; cdr3_nt: TGTGCCTGGGGGACTAGCGTTATTGAGCAGTTCTTC; cdr3_aa: CAWGTSVIEQFF
clone_size: few; d_call: TRBD2; v_call: TRBV12-3/TRBV12-4; j_call: TRBJ2-7; cdr3_nt: TGTGCCAGCAGGACCTCAGGGCAGGGGACTAGCGGGAGTTACGAGCAGTACTTC; cdr3_aa: CASRTSGQGTSGSYEQYF
clone_size: .; d_call: .; v_call: TRBV12-3/TRBV12-4; j_call: TRBJ2-2; cdr3_nt: TGTGCCAGCAGTACTAACGACAGGACCGGGGAGCTGTTTTTT; cdr3_aa: CASSTNDRTGELFF
clone_size: .; d_call: .; v_call: TRBV7-8; j_call: TRBJ2-7; cdr3_nt: TGTGCCAGCAGCTTAGCGCCGAGGGGCCACCTCTACGAGCAGTACTTC; cdr3_aa: CASSLAPRGHLYEQYF
clone_size: once; d_call: TRBD2; v_call: TRBV6-2/TRBV6-3; j_call: TRBJ2-7; cdr3_nt: TGTGCCAGCAGTTATGCTAGCGGGAAACGTGGCGGTCCCTACGAGCAGTACTTC; cdr3_aa: CASSYASGKRGGPYEQYF
clone_size: .; d_call: .; v_call: TRBV18; j_call: TRBJ2-2; cdr3_nt: TGTGCCAGCTCATCGGACAGCGAACACACCACCGGGGAGCTGTTTTTT; cdr3_aa: CASSSDSEHTTGELFF
clone_size: .; d_call: .; v_call: TRBV30; j_call: TRBJ1-3; cdr3_nt: TGTGCCTACGCACAGGGAGGAGATGGAAACACCATATATTTT; cdr3_aa: CAYAQGGDGNTIYF
clone_size: .; d_call: .; v_call: TRBV29-1; j_call: TRBJ2-5; cdr3_nt: TGCAGCGCGTCCCAGGGAGGGACCCAGTACTTC; cdr3_aa: CSASQGGTQYF
clone_size: .; d_call: .; v_call: TRBV7-2; j_call: TRBJ1-5; cdr3_nt: TGTGCCAGCAGCTCCGGCGTGGCAGGGGCTCAGCCCCAGCATTTT; cdr3_aa: CASSSGVAGAQPQHF
clone_size: few; d_call: TRBD1; v_call: TRBV29-1; j_call: TRBJ1-4; cdr3_nt: TGCAGCGTTCGGACAGGGGTAAATGAAAAACTGTTTTTT; cdr3_aa: CSVRTGVNEKLFF
clone_size: .; d_call: TRBD1; v_call: TRBV28; j_call: TRBJ1-4; cdr3_nt: TGTGCCACCCGACAGGGGGCCGTTGAAAAACTGTTTTTT; cdr3_aa: CATRQGAVEKLFF
clone_size: .; d_call: .; v_call: TRBV5-1; j_call: TRBJ1-1; cdr3_nt: TGCGCCAGCAGTCCAACGGGGGCGGCCCCGGATGAAGCTTTCTTT; cdr3_aa: CASSPTGAAPDEAFF
clone_size: .; d_call: TRBD2; v_call: TRBV7-8; j_call: TRBJ2-1; cdr3_nt: TGTGCCAGCAGCTCACTAGCGGCGGCCTACAATGAGCAGTTCTTC; cdr3_aa: CASSSLAAAYNEQFF
clone_size: .; d_call: TRBD1; v_call: TRBV27; j_call: TRBJ2-3; cdr3_nt: TGTGCCAGCAGTCCCTGGACAGGGTACGGCACAGATACGCAGTATTTT; cdr3_aa: CASSPWTGYGTDTQYF
clone_size: many; d_call: .; v_call: TRBV27; j_call: TRBJ1-4; cdr3_nt: TGTGCCAGCAGTTTCTCCGGGACTAATGAAAAACTGTTTTTT; cdr3_aa: CASSFSGTNEKLFF
clone_size: few; d_call: TRBD1; v_call: TRBV29-1; j_call: TRBJ2-7; cdr3_nt: TGCAGCGTTGAGACGGGACAGGGGGGCTACGAGCAGTACTTC; cdr3_aa: CSVETGQGGYEQYF
clone_size: few; d_call: TRBD2; v_call: TRBV3-1; j_call: TRBJ2-3; cdr3_nt: TGTGCCAGCAGCCAACGGCCTAGCGGGGGGTTTTTCTATACGCAGTATTTT; cdr3_aa: CASSQRPSGGFFYTQYF
clone_size: .; d_call: .; v_call: TRBV19; j_call: TRBJ1-2; cdr3_nt: TGTGCCAGTAGTATGTCAACAGGGAACGGCTATGGCTACACCTTC; cdr3_aa: CASSMSTGNGYGYTF
clone_size: few; d_call: .; v_call: TRBV6-5; j_call: TRBJ2-7; cdr3_nt: TGTGCCAGCAGTTACTCGGGGGACGGAGCCTACGAGCAGTACTTC; cdr3_aa: CASSYSGDGAYEQYF
clone_size: .; d_call: .; v_call: TRBV29-1; j_call: TRBJ2-5; cdr3_nt: TGCAGCGTTGCAGGGAGAGGCGAGACCCAGTACTTC; cdr3_aa: CSVAGRGETQYF
clone_size: .; d_call: .; v_call: TRBV6-5; j_call: TRBJ1-2; cdr3_nt: TGTGCCAGCAAACCACCTAACTATGGCTACACCTTC; cdr3_aa: CASKPPNYGYTF
clone_size: .; d_call: .; v_call: TRBV5-1; j_call: TRBJ1-4; cdr3_nt: TGCGCCAGCAGTCCAGGGGCGGATGAAAAACTGTTTTTT; cdr3_aa: CASSPGADEKLFF
clone_size: few; d_call: .; v_call: TRBV7-2; j_call: TRBJ2-5; cdr3_nt: TGTGCCAGCAGCTTAGAGATGGGTGCCCCAGCGGCCCAGTACTTC; cdr3_aa: CASSLEMGAPAAQYF